These 21 T cell receptor beta chains originate from one sample sequenced in a study of metastatic and nonmetastatic thyroid tumors. TCRdb re-clonotyped the PCR reads through MiXCR. Among 15,000 to 20,000 clones listed, approximately 30% were seen once. Thyroid surgery took place with no prior treatment in any patient. What was sequenced was tumor tissue. The receptors come from a male donor with papillary thyroid cancer or a benign thyroid nodule (not recorded which). Some clones in this sample may be carry-over from other donors' samples.

The rearrangement joins TRBV4-1 to TRBJ1-2, with a possible D match to TRBD1 (6 bases). The CDR3 is 15 amino acids. V dropped 0 bases and J dropped 3 bases, with 11 bases sitting between them. CDR1 MGHRA and CDR2 YSYEKL come from the germline V gene. The CDR3 nucleotides are TGCGCCAGCAGCCAAGAAATGGGGGCGGACTATGGCTACACCTTC. It specifies CASSQEMGADYGYTF.

This clone is medium-sized. The rearrangement uses TRBV6-1 and TRBJ1-4; TRBD1 matches 7 bases. The ends lost 6 bases at V and 5 bases at J; junction bases unmatched: 6. The CDR3 totals 14 residues. The V gene's germline CDR1 is MNHNS and CDR2 SASEGT. DNA for the CDR3: TGTGCCAGCAGCCTTGACAGGGAAAATGAAAAACTGTTTTTT. This translates into CASSLDRENEKLFF.

This clone is deemed medium-sized (0.01 to 0.1%). The chain joins TRBV28 to TRBJ1-2; D possibly corresponds to TRBD1 (5 bases). The ends were cut back, 3 bases at V and 7 bases at J, with 15 bases in the middle. Germline assignment: CDR1 MDHEN and CDR2 SYDVKM. This CDR3 has 14 amino acids. The CDR3 loop reads CASSLGLRLGGYTF. CDR3 DNA sequence: TGTGCCAGCAGTTTGGGACTGCGGCTGGGTGGCTACACCTTC.

This clone appeared many times. V usage is TRBV7-3 and J usage is TRBJ2-3; D is undetermined. Germline lookup yields CDR1 SGHTA and CDR2 FQGTGA. This CDR3 has 13 amino acids. The germline V and J ends were trimmed by 5 bases and 6 bases, with 12 bases remaining between them. Written as DNA, the CDR3 is TGTGCCAGCAGCCCCGGACCCTCGGATACGCAGTATTTT. Amino acids: CASSPGPSDTQYF.

This clone came up many times. The chain joins TRBV20-1 to TRBJ1-1; D remains ambiguous. This CDR3 comprises 15 residues. From germline, CDR1 is DFQATT and CDR2 SNEGSKA (reference sequence). The ends were cut back, 3 bases at V and 1 base at J, with 15 bases in the middle. For the CDR3, the DNA is TGCAGTGCTAGTAGGCCAGGTAGGACGAACACTGAAGCTTTCTTT. It translates to CSASRPGRTNTEAFF.

By share, this clone counts as medium-sized. V gene TRBV6-2 or TRBV6-3 combines with J gene TRBJ1-2; 8 bases match TRBD1. This CDR3 region has 13 residues. The junction had 4 bases not matched to a gene; V was cut back by 6 bases and J by 4 bases. Germline V gives CDR1 MNHEY, CDR2 SVGEGT. CDR3 sequence reads: CASSPGGSYGYTF. CDR3 DNA sequence: TGTGCCAGCAGCCCAGGGGGCAGCTATGGCTACACCTTC.

This clone is classed as medium-sized. The chain combines TRBV18 with TRBJ2-1; TRBD2 is a possible D gene (5 bases). Between the trimmed V and J ends, which lost 3 bases and 9 bases, there was a span of 9 bases. The CDR3 extends over 12 amino acids. The germline gives CDR1 KGHSH, CDR2 LQKENI. CDR3 loop: CASSPERGEQFF. CDR3 in DNA: TGTGCCAGCTCACCGGAACGGGGTGAGCAGTTCTTC.

This clone appeared a few times. The gene calls are TRBV5-1 and TRBJ1-6, with D possibly TRBD1 on 6 matching bases. Looked up from germline, CDR1 is SGHRS and CDR2 is YFSETQ. Trimming shortened V by 5 bases and J by 7 bases, and 16 bases separated the two germline ends. The CDR3 loop spans 15 amino acids. The CDR3 loop is CASRIRGSGNSPLHF. CDR3 bases: TGCGCCAGCAGAATCAGGGGTTCTGGGAATTCACCCCTCCACTTT.

This clone appeared a few times. The chain combines TRBV28 with TRBJ2-7, with 9 bases that match TRBD1. The CDR3 has 13 amino acids. Germline lookup yields CDR1 MDHEN and CDR2 SYDVKM. The V and J ends lost 8 bases and 6 bases, in that order; junction bases with no gene match: 8. Here the CDR3 DNA reads TGTGCCAGCTCCGACAGGGGGATTATCGAGCAGTACTTC. Translated: CASSDRGIIEQYF.

This sequence joins TRBV6-2 or TRBV6-3 and TRBJ1-1; 7 nucleotides line up with TRBD1. The V gene end was trimmed by 5 bases and the J gene end by 2 bases; junction bases not matched to a gene: 5. Germline assignment: CDR1 MNHEY and CDR2 SVGEGT. This CDR3 spans 14 amino acids. The CDR3 here is CASSPDRANTEAFF. The DNA for the CDR3 is TGTGCCAGCAGTCCTGACAGGGCTAACACTGAAGCTTTCTTT.

The V gene is TRBV5-6, the J gene TRBJ2-2, with 9 positions matching TRBD1. The CDR3 consists of 18 residues. Germline lookup yields CDR1 SGHDT and CDR2 YYEEEE. Germline trimming cut 4 bases from V and 6 bases from J; bases unmatched to any gene: 16. CDR3 sequence: CASSLSLQGALGPGELFF. DNA for the CDR3: TGTGCCAGCAGCCTGAGTTTACAGGGGGCGCTGGGCCCCGGGGAGCTGTTTTTT.

The table lists this clone with many counts. The rearrangement joins TRBV20-1 to TRBJ2-7; D remains ambiguous. CDR3 length: 11 residues. Trimming removed 3 bases at V and 6 bases at J, with 9 bases between. CDR1 and CDR2 from the germline V gene are DFQATT and SNEGSKA (reference sequence). As DNA, the CDR3 is TGCAGTGCTAGCCCTACGCGCGAGCAGTACTTC. This translates into CSASPTREQYF.

This chain uses TRBV12-3 or TRBV12-4 with TRBJ2-5; the D gene is possibly TRBD2 (5 bases). V lost 5 bases and J lost 1, with 8 bases in between. The CDR3 runs 13 residues. CDR3 loop: CASSPSGQETQYF. The DNA for the CDR3 is TGTGCCAGCAGTCCCAGCGGCCAAGAGACCCAGTACTTC.

The rearrangement uses TRBV13 and TRBJ1-2; possible D gene TRBD1, 5 bases. The CDR3 runs 13 residues. Germline V gives CDR1 PRHDT, CDR2 FYEKMQ (reference sequence). V lost 2 bases, J lost 5 bases, and 9 bases lay in between. CDR3 DNA sequence: TGTGCCAGCAGCTTACGTCAGGGTTATGGCTACACCTTC. Protein: CASSLRQGYGYTF.

There are many counts of this clone. The gene calls are TRBV27 and TRBJ2-2, with 10 bases fitting TRBD2. Germline CDR1 MNHEY, CDR2 SMNVEV (reference sequence). CDR3 length: 17 residues. V gave up 5 bases and J gave up 5 bases; unmatched junction bases: 11. The CDR3 DNA reads TGTGCCAGCAGTCCCCCGACTAGCGGGCCAAATACCGGGGAGCTGTTTTTT. This sequence encodes CASSPPTSGPNTGELFF.

This clone was recorded only once. The chain carries TRBV19 and TRBJ1-2; D unclear. V was pared by 5 bases and J by 8 bases, with 30 bases between. This CDR3 spans 18 amino acids. From germline, CDR1 is LNHDA and CDR2 SQIVND (reference sequence). CDR3 sequence: CASSPKGGFDILSRGYTF. The CDR3 bases are TGTGCCAGTAGTCCTAAGGGAGGGTTTGACATCCTCTCTAGGGGCTACACCTTC.

This clone was found a few times. V and J are TRBV20-1 and TRBJ2-7, with D perhaps matching TRBD2 (6 bases). V lost 1 base to trimming and J lost 6 bases, with 13 bases between them. The CDR3 runs 13 residues. From germline, CDR1 is DFQATT and CDR2 SNEGSKA (reference sequence). The CDR3 coding sequence is TGCAGTGCTAGAGGGGTCCGGGACTTCGAGCAGTACTTC. Residues: CSARGVRDFEQYF.

This clone has more than one count but fewer than ten. This chain uses TRBV27 with TRBJ1-2; D uncertain. The CDR3 sequence is 15 residues long. V gave up 8 bases and J gave up 5 bases, with 21 bases separating them. Germline-derived CDR1 and CDR2 are MNHEY and SMNVEV (reference sequence). CDR3 region: CASGGTTTSSYGYTF. CDR3 in DNA: TGTGCCAGCGGAGGTACTACCACCTCGTCTTATGGCTACACCTTC.

This clone has more than one count but fewer than ten. The V gene is TRBV19, the J gene TRBJ1-2; no definite D call. The V end was cut by 7 bases, the J end by 2 bases, with 14 bases between. In germline, CDR1 is LNHDA, CDR2 SQIVND (reference sequence). The CDR3 is made up of 14 amino acids. The CDR3 region has the DNA TGTGCCAGTAACTCGGCCCGATTGAACTATGGCTACACCTTC. The encoded protein is CASNSARLNYGYTF.

By sample fraction, this clone is medium-sized (0.01 to 0.1%). The chain employs TRBV5-6 and TRBJ2-7; D unresolved. CDR1 is SGHDT and CDR2 is YYEEEE in the germline V gene. V lost 2 bases to trimming and J lost 5 bases, with 11 bases between them. CDR3 length: 13 residues. CDR3 in amino acids: CASSFLSRNEQYF. CDR3 nucleotide sequence: TGTGCCAGCAGCTTTCTGAGCCGGAACGAGCAGTACTTC.

This chain joins TRBV2 and TRBJ1-5; 8 nucleotides align to TRBD1. Per the germline V gene, CDR1 is SNHLY and CDR2 is FYNNEI. V trimming: 7 bases; J trimming: 2 bases; junction bases outside the gene matches: 7. The CDR3 loop spans 15 amino acids. The CDR3 DNA is TGTGCCAGCAAGTTAGGACAGGGAGGCAATCAGCCCCAGCATTTT. It codes for CASKLGQGGNQPQHF. The full variable domain, in which reference TRBV2 and TRBJ1-5 provide the parts outside the CDR3, is EPEVTQTPSHQVTQMGQEVILRCVPISNHLYFYWYRQILGQKVEFLVSFYNNEISEKSEIFDDQFSVERPDGSNFTLKIRSTKLEDSAMYFCASKLGQGGNQPQHFGDGTRLSIL.